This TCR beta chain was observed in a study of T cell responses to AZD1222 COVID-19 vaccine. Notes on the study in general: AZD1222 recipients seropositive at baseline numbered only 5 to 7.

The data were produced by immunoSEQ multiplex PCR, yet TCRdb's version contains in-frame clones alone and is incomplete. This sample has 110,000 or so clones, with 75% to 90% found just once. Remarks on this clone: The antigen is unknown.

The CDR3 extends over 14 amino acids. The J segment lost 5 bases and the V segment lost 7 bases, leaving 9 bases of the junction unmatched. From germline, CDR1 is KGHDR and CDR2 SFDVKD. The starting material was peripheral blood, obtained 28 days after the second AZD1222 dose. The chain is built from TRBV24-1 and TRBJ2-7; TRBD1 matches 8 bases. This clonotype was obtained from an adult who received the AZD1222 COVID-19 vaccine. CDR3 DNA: TGTGCCACCAGGCAAGCGGACAGGGAAGACGAGCAGTACTTC. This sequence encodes CATRQADREDEQYF.